This T cell receptor beta chain is from a study of beta chain features in type 1 diabetes. Across the whole study: Regarding age, gender and cell yields, patients proved similar to healthy donors. The study's findings and limits: TCRB CDR3s were moderately but significantly shorter in Type 1 diabetes patients in all four CD4+ subsets. Highly expressing activated T cells could be over-counted with a cDNA template.

Expressed TCRB transcripts were sequenced because the isolated RNA had all been reverse transcribed beforehand. Sequencing of naive, central memory and regulatory T cell samples gave an average of about 3.9 million reads. The data were produced by immunoSEQ multiplex PCR, yet TCRdb's version contains in-frame clones alone and is incomplete. The table lists 250,000 to 300,000 clones, roughly an eighth of them singletons. Germline lookup yields CDR1 KGHSH and CDR2 LQKENI. The V end was cut by 3 bases, the J end by 2 bases, with 11 bases between. The CDR3 sequence is 14 residues long. Turning to this clone: The target antigen is unknown.

A sort by CD45RO/CCR7/CD25/CD127/CD95/CD27 yielded CD4+ naive, central memory, regulatory and stem cell-like memory cells. Input material: naive CD4+ T cells from blood. The V gene is TRBV18, the J gene TRBJ2-7; D is possibly TRBD2 (6 bases). The sequence was obtained from a man aged 25 to 45 with type 1 diabetes. The CDR3 DNA is TGTGCCAGCTCACCGGGACTGACGGCCTACGAGCAGTACTTC. Encoded protein: CASSPGLTAYEQYF.